A single sample is the source of the 31 T cell receptor beta chains below, sequenced in a study of CD8+ T cells in alopecia areata. The sequencing template was cDNA reverse transcribed from extracted RNA. Sequenced by immunoSEQ multiplex PCR; TCRdb stores in-frame clones only, minus some. The table includes roughly 200,000 clones, 45% to 75% detected once. Treatment in this sample: oral pan-JAK inhibitor, 5-10 mg twice daily. The sequences come from CD4+ T cells sorted from blood, collected at week 4, from a patient treated with tofacitinib. These receptors were taken from a human donor with alopecia areata.

In its sample, this clone was seen a few times. The CDR3, as DNA: TGCAGCGCAGCCCGGGAAGCCCGCTTCGAGACCCAGTACTTC. Protein: CSAAREARFETQYF. V and J are TRBV29-1 and TRBJ2-5, with D possibly matching TRBD2 (5 bases). V was trimmed by 7 bases and J by 5 bases, leaving 20 bases between them. Germline CDR1 is SQVTM and CDR2 is ANQGSEA. The CDR3 extends over 14 amino acids.

The V and J genes are TRBV29-1 and TRBJ1-1, with 7 bases fitting TRBD1. With V trimmed by 6 bases and J by 5 bases, 9 bases remained unmatched. This CDR3 has 13 amino acids. Germline lookup yields CDR1 SQVTM and CDR2 ANQGSEA. The CDR3 DNA sequence: TGCAGCGTGGTTCTGCAGGGGGGGACTGAAGCTTTCTTT. Its translation: CSVVLQGGTEAFF.

V usage is TRBV15 and J usage is TRBJ2-5; tentative D call: TRBD2 (6 bases). The CDR3 is 15 amino acids. From germline, CDR1 is LNHNV and CDR2 YYDKDF (reference sequence). Trimming left V 3 bases short and J 4 bases short, with 15 bases between. The CDR3 is CATSRPGGWGETQYF. CDR3 nucleotides: TGTGCCACCAGCAGGCCAGGAGGGTGGGGAGAGACCCAGTACTTC.

This clone has more than one count but fewer than ten. This rearrangement joins TRBV2 to TRBJ2-6; no clear D gene. Germline V gene lookup returns CDR1 SNHLY and CDR2 FYNNEI. The CDR3 loop spans 15 amino acids. Trimming removed 3 bases from V and 0 bases from J, with 6 bases in between. CDR3 nucleotides: TGTGCCAGCAGTGACGCGTTCTCTGGGGCCAACGTCCTGACTTTC. Its protein product is CASSDAFSGANVLTF. The full variable domain, with the rest looked up from reference TRBV2 and TRBJ2-6, is EPEVTQTPSHQVTQMGQEVILRCVPISNHLYFYWYRQILGQKVEFLVSFYNNEISEKSEIFDDQFSVERPDGSNFTLKIRSTKLEDSAMYFCASSDAFSGANVLTFGAGSRLTVL.

This clone was seen more than once but under ten times. The chain is built from TRBV30 and TRBJ1-1, with 9 positions matching TRBD1. CDR3 length: 16 amino acids. V trimming: 0 bases; J trimming: 3 bases; junction bases outside the gene matches: 8. Germline V CDR1 and CDR2: GTSNPN, SVGIG (reference sequence). The CDR3 coding sequence is TGTGCCTGGAGTGTGGGGGACAGGGTGGCGGACACTGAAGCTTTCTTT. Translation gives CAWSVGDRVADTEAFF.

The chain couples TRBV30 to TRBJ2-5; possible D gene TRBD2, 6 bases. V shed 0 bases and J shed 5 bases, with 13 bases lying between them. CDR1 is GTSNPN and CDR2 is SVGIG in the germline V gene (reference sequence). CDR3 size: 14 residues. The CDR3 loop is CAWSVPGVRETQYF. DNA for the CDR3: TGTGCCTGGAGTGTACCGGGGGTTAGGGAGACCCAGTACTTC.

This chain uses TRBV30 with TRBJ1-4; the match to TRBD1 covers 7 bases. The CDR3 has 13 amino acids. Germline-derived CDR1 and CDR2 are GTSNPN and SVGIG (reference sequence). After removal of 1 base from V and 11 bases from J, the junction contained 7 bases not matched to a gene. The DNA of the CDR3 is TGTGCCTGGAGTGGACAGGGAGGAGGGAAACTGTTTTTT. Translation gives CAWSGQGGGKLFF.

The chain employs TRBV7-9 and TRBJ2-7; 13 bases are shared with TRBD2. Trimming at V came to 1 base and at J to 7 bases, leaving 10 bases not matched to a gene. There are 17 residues in the CDR3. In germline, CDR1 is SEHNR, CDR2 FQNEAQ (reference sequence). The CDR3 reads CASSLVGLAGEPKEQYF. The CDR3 DNA follows: TGTGCCAGCAGCTTAGTTGGACTAGCGGGGGAGCCAAAGGAGCAGTACTTC.

There are a few counts of this clone. The chain is built from TRBV5-1 and TRBJ2-5, with 7 positions matching TRBD1. V lost 4 bases, J lost 5 bases, and 8 bases stayed unmatched. The CDR3 runs to 14 residues. Germline CDR1 reads SGHRS; CDR2 reads YFSETQ. The CDR3 protein is CASSVGQIEETQYF. CDR3 sequence (DNA): TGCGCCAGCAGCGTGGGACAGATAGAGGAGACCCAGTACTTC.

This chain links TRBV7-9 with TRBJ2-7, with D perhaps TRBD1 (5 bases). This CDR3 comprises 13 residues. The V end lost 3 bases, the J end lost 3 bases, and 9 bases lay between the germline ends. Germline CDR1 SEHNR, CDR2 FQNEAQ (reference sequence). The CDR3 DNA reads TGTGCCAGCAGCTTGGGGCCAGACTACGAGCAGTACTTC. Protein: CASSLGPDYEQYF.

V usage is TRBV11-2 and J usage is TRBJ2-2; D gene unclear. The V gene's germline CDR1 is SGHAT and CDR2 FQNNGV. This CDR3 has 14 residues. Deletions cut 3 bases from V and 4 bases from J, with 9 bases between. Here the CDR3 DNA reads TGTGCCAGCAGCTTGCTTCGGACCACCGGGGAGCTGTTTTTT. This translates into CASSLLRTTGELFF. Together with reference TRBV11-2 and TRBJ2-2, the CDR3 gives the full variable domain: EAGVAQSPRYKIIEKRQSVAFWCNPISGHATLYWYQQILGQGPKLLIQFQNNGVVDDSQLPKDRFSAERLKGVDSTLKIQPAKLEDSAVYLCASSLLRTTGELFFGEGSRLTVL.

The chain carries TRBV9 and TRBJ2-3, with TRBD1 matching 9 bases. CDR1 is SGDLS and CDR2 is YYNGEE in the germline V gene. Trimming cost V 4 bases and J 4 bases; bases outside gene matches: 7. The CDR3 consists of 15 residues. In DNA form, the CDR3 reads TGTGCCAGCAGCCTCAGGACAGGGGATGCAGATACGCAGTATTTT. As protein: CASSLRTGDADTQYF.

The chain links TRBV25-1 to TRBJ1-2; D call uncertain. The CDR3 sequence is 11 residues long. V gave up 4 bases and J gave up 7 bases, with 7 bases separating them. Germline loops: CDR1 MGHDK, CDR2 SYGVNS. CDR3 sequence: CASSARAGYTF. Written as DNA, the CDR3 is TGTGCCAGCAGTGCGAGGGCTGGCTACACCTTC.

This clone came up a few times. The J gene is TRBJ1-5, the V gene TRBV29-1; possibly TRBD1 for D (5 bases). This CDR3 has 13 residues. Germline loops: CDR1 SQVTM, CDR2 ANQGSEA. Trimming shortened V by 7 bases and J by 7 bases, and 17 bases separated the two germline ends. The CDR3 is CSAAQGPGQPQHF. CDR3 coding DNA: TGCAGCGCCGCGCAGGGTCCCGGGCAGCCCCAGCATTTT.

The chain combines TRBV29-1 with TRBJ1-1; 7 nucleotides align to TRBD1. Germline CDR1 and CDR2: SQVTM and ANQGSEA. V gave up 7 bases and J gave up 1 base; unmatched junction bases: 9. The CDR3 runs 14 residues. The CDR3 region has the DNA TGCAGCGCGCGAACCGGGACAGCGAACACTGAAGCTTTCTTT. Encoded protein: CSARTGTANTEAFF. The variable domain in full, completed from reference TRBV29-1 and TRBJ1-1, reads SAVISQKPSRDICQRGTSLTIQCQVDSQVTMMFWYRQQPGQSLTLIATANQGSEATYESGFVIDKFPISRPNLTFSTLTVSNMSPEDSSIYLCSARTGTANTEAFFGQGTRLTVV.

V is TRBV29-1 and J is TRBJ2-4; D gene unclear. Trimming cost V 6 bases and J 10 bases, with 13 bases left between them. Germline CDR1 and CDR2: SQVTM and ANQGSEA. CDR3 length equals 11 residues. The CDR3 spells CSVYSGQIQYF. For the CDR3, the DNA is TGCAGCGTCTACTCTGGGCAGATTCAGTACTTC.

In its sample, this clone was seen a few times. The V gene is TRBV25-1, the J gene TRBJ1-6; tentative D call: TRBD1 (5 bases). Germline V gene lookup returns CDR1 MGHDK and CDR2 SYGVNS. CDR3 length: 13 amino acids. V was clipped by 3 bases and J by 9 bases, with 9 bases between them. The CDR3 is CASSDPGTSPLHF. In nucleotides, the CDR3 is TGTGCCAGCAGTGACCCGGGGACTTCACCCCTCCACTTT.

The CDR3 spells CASSGDTGTEETQYF. The CDR3 nucleotides read TGCGCCAGCAGCGGAGACACCGGGACAGAAGAGACCCAGTACTTC. The genes are TRBV5-1 and TRBJ2-5, with 7 nucleotides matching TRBD1. The V and J ends lost 4 bases and 3 bases, in that order; junction bases with no gene match: 9. Germline V gene sequence: CDR1 SGHRS, CDR2 YFSETQ. The CDR3 consists of 15 residues.

J is TRBJ1-2 and V is TRBV4-2, with D uncertain. Trimming took 0 bases from V and 8 from J, leaving 10 bases between them. The CDR3 runs to 13 residues. The germline gives CDR1 LGHNA, CDR2 YNFKEQ. The CDR3 sequence: CASSQDRMEGYTF. The DNA of the CDR3 is TGTGCCAGCAGCCAAGATAGGATGGAGGGCTACACCTTC.

This clone occurred a few times. This chain connects TRBV7-2 to TRBJ1-2; maybe TRBD1 (6 bases). V was shortened by 3 bases and J by 8 bases, with 10 bases between the two germline ends. There are 12 residues in the CDR3. In germline, CDR1 is SGHTA, CDR2 FQGNSA. CDR3 amino acids: CASSLHGGGYTF. CDR3 coding DNA: TGTGCCAGCAGCTTGCACGGGGGCGGCTACACCTTC. Variable domain in full (rest from reference TRBV7-2 and TRBJ1-2): GAGVSQSPSNKVTEKGKDVELRCDPISGHTALYWYRQSLGQGLEFLIYFQGNSAPDKSGLPSDRFSAERTGGSVSTLTIQRTQQEDSAVYLCASSLHGGGYTFGSGTRLTVV.

This clone appeared a few times. The gene calls are TRBV30 and TRBJ2-5; perhaps D is TRBD1 or TRBD2 (5 bases each). CDR1 and CDR2 (germline): GTSNPN, SVGIG (reference sequence). V lost 2 bases and J 2 bases, leaving 18 bases between the germline ends. The CDR3 is made up of 16 amino acids. The CDR3 DNA reads TGTGCCTGGAGTAGGTGGGGACGTACTGGGCAAGAGACCCAGTACTTC. It encodes CAWSRWGRTGQETQYF.

The chain recombines TRBV30 with TRBJ2-1; 10 bases match TRBD2. Trimming removed 2 bases from V and 8 bases from J; junction bases left unmatched: 3. The CDR3 contains 13 residues. Germline V lookup: CDR1 GTSNPN, CDR2 SVGIG (reference sequence). CDR3 bases: TGTGCCTGGAGTAAGCTAGCGGGGGATGAGCAGTTCTTC. It is translated as CAWSKLAGDEQFF.

V is TRBV5-1 and J is TRBJ1-1; 7 positions agree with TRBD1. V lost 4 bases and J lost 0; bases outside the gene matches: 9. Germline V lookup: CDR1 SGHRS, CDR2 YFSETQ. This CDR3 has 16 amino acids. The CDR3 loop reads CASSPSTGLLNTEAFF. CDR3 DNA: TGCGCCAGCAGCCCGTCGACAGGGTTGTTGAACACTGAAGCTTTCTTT.

V is TRBV7-2 and J is TRBJ1-6; D gene uncertain. The V and J ends lost 6 bases and 8 bases respectively, with 17 bases between them. CDR1 and CDR2 from the germline V gene are SGHTA and FQGNSA. The CDR3 is 15 residues long. CDR3 bases: TGTGCCAGCAGTTCAGGTTCCGCCTCTCATTCACCCCTCCACTTT. Translating it yields CASSSGSASHSPLHF. The full variable domain, rest sourced from reference TRBV7-2 and TRBJ1-6, is GAGVSQSPSNKVTEKGKDVELRCDPISGHTALYWYRQSLGQGLEFLIYFQGNSAPDKSGLPSDRFSAERTGGSVSTLTIQRTQQEDSAVYLCASSSGSASHSPLHFGNGTRLTVT.

The genes are TRBV7-9 and TRBJ2-3; no clear D gene. This CDR3 contains 13 residues. The V gene's germline CDR1 is SEHNR and CDR2 FQNEAQ (reference sequence). Trimming took off 7 bases at V and 1 base at J, with 9 bases between the two ends. The CDR3, as DNA: TGTGCCAGCATAGGTCTTGGCACAGATACGCAGTATTTT. Protein product: CASIGLGTDTQYF.

The chain couples TRBV15 to TRBJ2-6; D remains ambiguous. The V and J ends lost 0 bases and 0 bases respectively, with 3 bases between them. This CDR3 comprises 15 residues. CDR1 LNHNV and CDR2 YYDKDF come from the germline V gene (reference sequence). As DNA, the CDR3 is TGTGCCACCAGCAGAGACGTCTCTGGGGCCAACGTCCTGACTTTC. Translating gives CATSRDVSGANVLTF.

The rearrangement links TRBV19 to TRBJ2-7; 8 nucleotides match TRBD2. The CDR3 spans 14 residues. Germline lookup yields CDR1 LNHDA and CDR2 SQIVND (reference sequence). The ends lost 4 bases at V and 2 bases at J; junction bases unmatched: 4. The CDR3 loop reads CASSNPGGAYEQYF. The CDR3 DNA reads TGTGCCAGTAGTAACCCCGGGGGGGCCTACGAGCAGTACTTC.

This chain joins TRBV13 and TRBJ1-4; perhaps TRBD1 as D (5 bases). Trimming stripped 3 bases from V and 12 bases from J, with 17 bases between. The CDR3 has 14 residues. Germline V lookup: CDR1 PRHDT, CDR2 FYEKMQ (reference sequence). CDR3 region: CASSFGVGDDELFF. The CDR3 coding sequence is TGTGCCAGCAGCTTCGGGGTAGGGGATGATGAACTGTTTTTT. Full variable domain (outside the CDR3, taken from reference TRBV13 and TRBJ1-4): AAGVIQSPRHLIKEKRETATLKCYPIPRHDTVYWYQQGPGQDPQFLISFYEKMQSDKGSIPDRFSAQQFSDYHSELNMSSLELGDSALYFCASSFGVGDDELFFGSGTQLSVL.

The chain recombines TRBV27 with TRBJ1-2; 7 bases are shared with TRBD1. Unmatched junction bases numbered 9, after V lost 2 bases and J lost 6 bases. The CDR3 runs to 15 residues. Germline CDR1 reads MNHEY; CDR2 reads SMNVEV (reference sequence). The CDR3 loop is CASSLGAGGRDGYTF. CDR3 bases: TGTGCCAGCAGTTTAGGGGCAGGGGGTCGAGATGGCTACACCTTC.

The rearrangement uses TRBV6-5 and TRBJ2-7, with a possible D match to TRBD1 (5 bases). Trimming stripped 6 bases from V and 2 bases from J, with 17 bases between. Germline V gene sequence: CDR1 MNHEY, CDR2 SVGAGI. The CDR3 is made up of 15 amino acids. The CDR3 loop reads CASRHTTVQTYEQYF. The CDR3 DNA reads TGTGCCAGCAGACATACGACAGTACAAACCTACGAGCAGTACTTC.

V usage is TRBV19 and J usage is TRBJ1-1; D is ambiguous. CDR3 length equals 16 residues. Trimming pared 5 bases from V and 0 bases from J, leaving 16 bases between. Germline CDR1 LNHDA, CDR2 SQIVND (reference sequence). In DNA form, the CDR3 reads TGTGCCAGTAGTCTATACAGCACTGCTATGAACACTGAAGCTTTCTTT. This sequence encodes CASSLYSTAMNTEAFF.